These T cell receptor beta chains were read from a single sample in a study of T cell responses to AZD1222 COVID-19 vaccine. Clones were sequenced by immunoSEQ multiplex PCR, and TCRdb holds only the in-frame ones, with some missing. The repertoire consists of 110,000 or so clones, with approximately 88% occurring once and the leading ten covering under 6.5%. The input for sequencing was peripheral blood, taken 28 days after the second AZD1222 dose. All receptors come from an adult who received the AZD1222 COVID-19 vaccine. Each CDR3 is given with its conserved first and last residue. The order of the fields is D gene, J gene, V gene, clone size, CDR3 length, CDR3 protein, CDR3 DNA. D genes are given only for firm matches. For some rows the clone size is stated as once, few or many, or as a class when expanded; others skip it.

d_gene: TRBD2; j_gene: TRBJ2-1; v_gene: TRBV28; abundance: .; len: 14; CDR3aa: CASSRPGGFNEQFF; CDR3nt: TGTGCCAGCAGCCGCCCGGGGGGGTTCAATGAGCAGTTCTTC
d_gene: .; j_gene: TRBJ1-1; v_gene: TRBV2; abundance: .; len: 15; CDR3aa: CASSAGNSLNTEAFF; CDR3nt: TGTGCCAGCAGTGCGGGTAACAGCTTGAACACTGAAGCTTTCTTT
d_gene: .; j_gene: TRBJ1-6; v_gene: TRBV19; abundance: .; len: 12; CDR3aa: CASSMTDEALHF; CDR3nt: TGTGCCAGTAGTATGACCGACGAGGCCCTCCACTTT
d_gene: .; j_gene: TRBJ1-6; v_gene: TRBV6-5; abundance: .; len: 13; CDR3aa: CASISYIGSPLHF; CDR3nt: TGTGCCAGCATATCGTATATAGGTTCACCCCTCCACTTT
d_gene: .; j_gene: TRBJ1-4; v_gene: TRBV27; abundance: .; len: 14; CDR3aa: CASRTGLTNEKLFF; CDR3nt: TGTGCCAGCAGAACAGGGCTTACTAATGAAAAACTGTTTTTT
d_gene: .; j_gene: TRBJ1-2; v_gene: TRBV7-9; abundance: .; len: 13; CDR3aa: CASSLDPIGGYTF; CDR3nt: TGTGCCAGCAGCTTGGACCCTATAGGTGGCTACACCTTC
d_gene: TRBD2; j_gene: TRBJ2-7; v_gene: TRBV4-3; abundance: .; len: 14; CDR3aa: CASSLVGGMNEQYF; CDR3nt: TGCGCCAGCAGCTTAGTCGGGGGGATGAACGAGCAGTACTTC
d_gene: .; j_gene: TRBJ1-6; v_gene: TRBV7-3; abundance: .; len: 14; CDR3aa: CASSSLGGNSPLHF; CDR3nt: TGTGCCAGCAGCTCCCTAGGGGGTAATTCACCCCTCCACTTT
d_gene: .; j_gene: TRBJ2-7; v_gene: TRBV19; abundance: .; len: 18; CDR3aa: CASSSPPGTRGLIDEQYF; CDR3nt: TGTGCCAGTAGTTCCCCACCGGGAACAAGGGGGTTAATCGACGAGCAGTACTTC
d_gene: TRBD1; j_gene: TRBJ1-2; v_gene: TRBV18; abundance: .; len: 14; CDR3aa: CASSPGQAQGGYTF; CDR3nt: TGTGCCAGCTCACCGGGACAGGCCCAGGGTGGCTACACCTTC
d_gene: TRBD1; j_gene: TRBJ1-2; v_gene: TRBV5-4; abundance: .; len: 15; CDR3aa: CASSLGTGGDDGYTF; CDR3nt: TGTGCCAGCAGCTTAGGGACAGGGGGGGACGATGGCTACACCTTC
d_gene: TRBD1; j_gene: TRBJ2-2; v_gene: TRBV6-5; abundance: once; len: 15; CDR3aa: CASSSQGVWAGELFF; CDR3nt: TGTGCCAGCAGTTCACAGGGGGTGTGGGCCGGGGAGCTGTTTTTT
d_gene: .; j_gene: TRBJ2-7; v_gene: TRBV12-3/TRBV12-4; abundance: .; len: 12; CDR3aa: CASNLPLGEQYF; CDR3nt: TGTGCCAGCAATTTACCCTTGGGCGAGCAGTACTTC
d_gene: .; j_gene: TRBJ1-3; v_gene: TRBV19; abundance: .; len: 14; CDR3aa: CASTRAYSGNTIYF; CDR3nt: TGTGCCAGTACTAGGGCTTACTCTGGAAACACCATATATTTT
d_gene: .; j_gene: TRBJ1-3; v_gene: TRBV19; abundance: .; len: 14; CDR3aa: CASSKGSTGNTIYF; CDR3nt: TGTGCCAGTAGTAAGGGGTCAACTGGAAACACCATATATTTT
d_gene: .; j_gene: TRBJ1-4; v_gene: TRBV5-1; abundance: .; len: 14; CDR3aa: CASSHGSQGGKLFF; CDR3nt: TGCGCCAGCAGCCACGGCTCCCAAGGTGGAAAACTGTTTTTT